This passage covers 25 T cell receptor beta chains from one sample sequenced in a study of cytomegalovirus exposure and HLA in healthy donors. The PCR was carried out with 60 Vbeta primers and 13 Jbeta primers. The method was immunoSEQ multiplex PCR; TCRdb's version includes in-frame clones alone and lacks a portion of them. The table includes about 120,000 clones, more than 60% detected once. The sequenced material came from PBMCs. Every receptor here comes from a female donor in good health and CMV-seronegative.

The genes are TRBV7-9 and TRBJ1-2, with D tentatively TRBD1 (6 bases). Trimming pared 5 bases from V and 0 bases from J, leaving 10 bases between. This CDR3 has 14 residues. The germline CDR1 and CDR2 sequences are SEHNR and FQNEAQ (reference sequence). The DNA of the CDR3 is TGTGCCAGCAGCATCGGACAGACTAACTATGGCTACACCTTC. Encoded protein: CASSIGQTNYGYTF. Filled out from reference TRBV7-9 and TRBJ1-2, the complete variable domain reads DTGVSQNPRHKITKRGQNVTFRCDPISEHNRLYWYRQTLGQGPEFLTYFQNEAQLEKSRLLSDRFSAERPKGSFSTLEIQRTEQGDSAMYLCASSIGQTNYGYTFGSGTRLTVV.

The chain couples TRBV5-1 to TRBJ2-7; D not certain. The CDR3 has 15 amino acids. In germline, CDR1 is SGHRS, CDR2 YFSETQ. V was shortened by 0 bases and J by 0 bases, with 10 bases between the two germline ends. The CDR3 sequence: CASSLEAMSSYEQYF. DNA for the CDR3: TGCGCCAGCAGCTTGGAAGCGATGAGCTCCTACGAGCAGTACTTC.

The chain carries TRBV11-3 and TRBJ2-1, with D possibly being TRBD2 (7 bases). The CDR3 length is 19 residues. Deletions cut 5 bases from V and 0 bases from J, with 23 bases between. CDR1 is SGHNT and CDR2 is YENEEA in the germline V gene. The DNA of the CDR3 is TGTGCCAGCAGCCCCGGTTATCGGGGGGCCAAGAGCTCCTACAATGAGCAGTTCTTC. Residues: CASSPGYRGAKSSYNEQFF.

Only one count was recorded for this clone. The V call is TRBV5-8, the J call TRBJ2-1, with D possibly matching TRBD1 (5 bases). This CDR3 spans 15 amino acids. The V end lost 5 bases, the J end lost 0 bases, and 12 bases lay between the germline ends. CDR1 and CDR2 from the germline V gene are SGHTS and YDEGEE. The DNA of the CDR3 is TGTGCCAGCAGAATAGACAGCCTCTCCTACAATGAGCAGTTCTTC. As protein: CASRIDSLSYNEQFF.

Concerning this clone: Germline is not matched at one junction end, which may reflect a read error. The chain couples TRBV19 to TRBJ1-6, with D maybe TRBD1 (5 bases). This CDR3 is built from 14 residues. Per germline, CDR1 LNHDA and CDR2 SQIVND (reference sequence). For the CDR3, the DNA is TGTGCCAATAGTATAGTGCAGGGCGGCTCACCCCTCCACTTT. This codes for CANSIVQGGSPLHF.

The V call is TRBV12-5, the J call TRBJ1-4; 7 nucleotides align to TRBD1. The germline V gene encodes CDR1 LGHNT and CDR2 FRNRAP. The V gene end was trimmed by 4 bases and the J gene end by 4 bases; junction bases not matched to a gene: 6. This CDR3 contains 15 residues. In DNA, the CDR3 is TGTGCTAGTGGTTCCGGGACAGCTCTTAATGAAAAACTGTTTTTT. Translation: CASGSGTALNEKLFF.

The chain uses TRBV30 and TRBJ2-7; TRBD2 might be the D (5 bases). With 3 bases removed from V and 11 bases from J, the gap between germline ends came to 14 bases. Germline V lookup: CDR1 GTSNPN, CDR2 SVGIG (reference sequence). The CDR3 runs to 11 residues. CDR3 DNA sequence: TGTGCCTGGAGGACGAGAGGGTGGGAGTACTTC. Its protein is CAWRTRGWEYF.

As DNA, the CDR3 is TGTGCCAGCAGCTTGGGTGGACAGAACACCGGGGAGCTGTTTTTT. Encoded protein: CASSLGGQNTGELFF. The gene calls are TRBV5-4 and TRBJ2-2, with TRBD1 as a possible D gene (5 bases). The CDR3 totals 15 residues. Trimming shortened V by 0 bases and J by 1 base, and 7 bases separated the two germline ends. The germline CDR1 and CDR2 sequences are SGHNT and YYREEE (reference sequence).

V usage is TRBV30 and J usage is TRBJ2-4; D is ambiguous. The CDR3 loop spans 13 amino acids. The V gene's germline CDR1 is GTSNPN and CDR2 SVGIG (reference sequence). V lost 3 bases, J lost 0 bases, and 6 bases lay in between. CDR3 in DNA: TGTGCCTGGAGACAGCCAGCCAAAAACATTCAGTACTTC. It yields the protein CAWRQPAKNIQYF.

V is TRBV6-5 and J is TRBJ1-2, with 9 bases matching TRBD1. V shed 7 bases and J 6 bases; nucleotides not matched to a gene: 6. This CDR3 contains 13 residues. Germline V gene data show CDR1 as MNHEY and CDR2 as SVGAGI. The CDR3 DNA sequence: TGTGCCAGCACCCGGGGGACAGGGAATGGCTACACCTTC. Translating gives CASTRGTGNGYTF.

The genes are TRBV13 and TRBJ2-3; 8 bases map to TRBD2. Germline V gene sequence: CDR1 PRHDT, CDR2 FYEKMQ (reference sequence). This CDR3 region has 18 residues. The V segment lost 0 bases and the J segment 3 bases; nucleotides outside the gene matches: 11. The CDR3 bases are TGTGCCAGCAGCTTAGGCCGGCTAGCGGGTAGTGTAACAGATACGCAGTATTTT. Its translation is CASSLGRLAGSVTDTQYF. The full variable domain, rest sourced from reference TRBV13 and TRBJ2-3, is AAGVIQSPRHLIKEKRETATLKCYPIPRHDTVYWYQQGPGQDPQFLISFYEKMQSDKGSIPDRFSAQQFSDYHSELNMSSLELGDSALYFCASSLGRLAGSVTDTQYFGPGTRLTVL.

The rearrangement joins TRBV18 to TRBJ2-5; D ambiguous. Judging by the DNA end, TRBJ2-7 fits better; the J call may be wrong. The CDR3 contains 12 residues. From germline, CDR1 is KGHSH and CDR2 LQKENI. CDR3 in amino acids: CASSPDSYEQYF. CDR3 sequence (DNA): TGTGCCAGCTCACCGGACTCCTACGAGCAGTACTTC.

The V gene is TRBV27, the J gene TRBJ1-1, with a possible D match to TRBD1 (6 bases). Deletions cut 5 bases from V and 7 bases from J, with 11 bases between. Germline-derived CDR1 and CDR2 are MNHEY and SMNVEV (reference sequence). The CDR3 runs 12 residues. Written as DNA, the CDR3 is TGTGCCAGCAGTCCTACAGGGATTGAAGCTTTCTTT. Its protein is CASSPTGIEAFF.

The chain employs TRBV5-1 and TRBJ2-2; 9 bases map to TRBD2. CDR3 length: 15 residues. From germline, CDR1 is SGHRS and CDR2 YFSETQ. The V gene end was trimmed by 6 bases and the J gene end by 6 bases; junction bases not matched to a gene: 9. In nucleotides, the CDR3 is TGCGCCAGCATGCCTAGCGGGATAATCGCCGGGGAGCTGTTTTTT. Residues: CASMPSGIIAGELFF.

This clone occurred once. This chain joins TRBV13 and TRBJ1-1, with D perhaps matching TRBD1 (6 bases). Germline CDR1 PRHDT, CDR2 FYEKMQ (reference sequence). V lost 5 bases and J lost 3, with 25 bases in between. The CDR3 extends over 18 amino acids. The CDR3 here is CASSPFIIVAGADTEAFF. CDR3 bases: TGTGCCAGCAGCCCATTTATTATCGTCGCGGGGGCCGACACTGAAGCTTTCTTT.

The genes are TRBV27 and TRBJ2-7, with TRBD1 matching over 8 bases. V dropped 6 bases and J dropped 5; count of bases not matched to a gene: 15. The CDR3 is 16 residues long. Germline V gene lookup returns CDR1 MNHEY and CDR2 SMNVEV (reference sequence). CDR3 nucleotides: TGTGCCAGCAGGCCCTGGACAGGGATCGTCTTGGACGAGCAGTACTTC. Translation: CASRPWTGIVLDEQYF.

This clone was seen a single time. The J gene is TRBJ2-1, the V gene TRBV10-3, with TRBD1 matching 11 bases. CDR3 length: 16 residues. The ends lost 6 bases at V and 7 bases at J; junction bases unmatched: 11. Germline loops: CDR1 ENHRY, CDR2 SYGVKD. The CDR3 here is CAISPGQGAISNEQFF. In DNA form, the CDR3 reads TGTGCCATCAGCCCAGGACAGGGGGCGATCTCGAATGAGCAGTTCTTC.

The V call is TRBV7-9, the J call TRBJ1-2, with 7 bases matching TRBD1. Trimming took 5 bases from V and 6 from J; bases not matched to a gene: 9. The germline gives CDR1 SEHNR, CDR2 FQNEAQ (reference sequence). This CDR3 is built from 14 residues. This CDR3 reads CASSPRRGRDGYTF. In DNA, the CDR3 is TGTGCCAGCAGCCCCCGAAGGGGGCGTGATGGCTACACCTTC.

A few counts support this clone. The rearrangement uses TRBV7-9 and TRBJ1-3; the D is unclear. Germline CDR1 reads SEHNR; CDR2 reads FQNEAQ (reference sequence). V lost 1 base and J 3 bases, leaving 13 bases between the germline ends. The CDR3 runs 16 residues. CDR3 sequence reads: CASSLERGFIGNTIYF. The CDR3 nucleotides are TGTGCCAGCAGCTTAGAAAGAGGTTTCATTGGAAACACCATATATTTT.

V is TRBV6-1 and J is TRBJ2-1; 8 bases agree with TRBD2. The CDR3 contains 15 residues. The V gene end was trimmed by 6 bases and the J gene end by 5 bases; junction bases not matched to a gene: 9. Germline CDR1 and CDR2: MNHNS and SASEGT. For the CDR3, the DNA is TGTGCCAGCAGACTAGGCCCGGGGGGGGACAATGAGCAGTTCTTC. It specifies CASRLGPGGDNEQFF.

DNA for the CDR3: TGTGCCAGCAGTTTATTAGGGACAAGAGGGGAGACCCAGTACTTC. Protein: CASSLLGTRGETQYF. The chain links TRBV27 to TRBJ2-5; maybe TRBD1 (6 bases). The ends were cut back, 1 base at V and 5 bases at J, with 14 bases in the middle. This CDR3 spans 15 amino acids. Germline CDR1 is MNHEY and CDR2 is SMNVEV (reference sequence).

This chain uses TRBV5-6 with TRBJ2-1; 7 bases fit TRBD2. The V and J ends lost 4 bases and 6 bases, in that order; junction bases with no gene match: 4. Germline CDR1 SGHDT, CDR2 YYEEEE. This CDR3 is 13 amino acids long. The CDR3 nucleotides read TGTGCCAGCAGCCGTAGCGGGTCCAATGAGCAGTTCTTC. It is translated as CASSRSGSNEQFF. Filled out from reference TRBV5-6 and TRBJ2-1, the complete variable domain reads DAGVTQSPTHLIKTRGQQVTLRCSPKSGHDTVSWYQQALGQGPQFIFQYYEEEERQRGNFPDRFSGHQFPNYSSELNVNALLLGDSALYLCASSRSGSNEQFFGPGTRLTVL.

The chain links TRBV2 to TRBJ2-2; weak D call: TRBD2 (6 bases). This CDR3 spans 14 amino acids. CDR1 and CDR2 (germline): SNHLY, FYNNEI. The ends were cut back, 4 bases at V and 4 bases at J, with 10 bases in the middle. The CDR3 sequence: CASSAGVLTGELFF. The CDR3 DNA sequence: TGTGCCAGCAGTGCGGGGGTGCTCACCGGGGAGCTGTTTTTT.

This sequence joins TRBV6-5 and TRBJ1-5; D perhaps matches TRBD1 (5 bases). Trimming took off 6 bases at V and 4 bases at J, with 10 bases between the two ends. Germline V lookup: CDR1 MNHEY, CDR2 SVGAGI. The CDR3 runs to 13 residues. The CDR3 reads CASSRQQNQPQHF. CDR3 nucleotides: TGTGCCAGCAGCCGACAGCAGAATCAGCCCCAGCATTTT.

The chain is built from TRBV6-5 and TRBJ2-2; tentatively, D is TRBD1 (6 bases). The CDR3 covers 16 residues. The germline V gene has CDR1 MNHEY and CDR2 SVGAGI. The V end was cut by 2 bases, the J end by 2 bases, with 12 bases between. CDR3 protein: CASSYGHRANTGELFF. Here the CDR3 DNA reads TGTGCCAGCAGTTACGGGCACAGGGCCAACACCGGGGAGCTGTTTTTT.